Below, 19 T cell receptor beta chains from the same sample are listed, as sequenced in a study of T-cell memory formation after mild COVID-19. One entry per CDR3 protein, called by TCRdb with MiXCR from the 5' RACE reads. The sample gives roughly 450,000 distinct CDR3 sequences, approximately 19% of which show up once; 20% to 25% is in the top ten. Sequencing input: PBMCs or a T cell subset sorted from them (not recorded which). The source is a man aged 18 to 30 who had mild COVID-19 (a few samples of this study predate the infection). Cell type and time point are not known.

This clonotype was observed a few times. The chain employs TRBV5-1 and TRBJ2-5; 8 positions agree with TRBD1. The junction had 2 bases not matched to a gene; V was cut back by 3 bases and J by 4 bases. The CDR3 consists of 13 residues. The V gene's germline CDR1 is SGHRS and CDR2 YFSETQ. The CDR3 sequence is CASSYGQGETQYF. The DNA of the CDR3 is TGCGCCAGCAGCTATGGACAGGGAGAGACCCAGTACTTC.

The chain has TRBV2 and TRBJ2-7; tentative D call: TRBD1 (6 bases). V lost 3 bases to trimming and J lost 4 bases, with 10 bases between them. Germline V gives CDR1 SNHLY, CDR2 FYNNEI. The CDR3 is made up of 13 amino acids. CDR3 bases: TGTGCCAGCAGTGAGGCAGGGGTATACGAGCAGTACTTC. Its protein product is CASSEAGVYEQYF.

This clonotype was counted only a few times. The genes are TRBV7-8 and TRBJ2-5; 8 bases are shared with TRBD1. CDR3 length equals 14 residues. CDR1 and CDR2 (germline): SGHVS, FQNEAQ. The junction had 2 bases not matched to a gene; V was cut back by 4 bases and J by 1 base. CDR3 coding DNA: TGTGCCAGCAGCTCGGACAGGGCCCAAGAGACCCAGTACTTC. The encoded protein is CASSSDRAQETQYF.

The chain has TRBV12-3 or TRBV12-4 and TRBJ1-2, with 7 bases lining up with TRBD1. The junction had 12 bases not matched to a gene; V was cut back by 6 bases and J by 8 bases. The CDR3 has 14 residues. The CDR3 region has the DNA TGTGCCAGCAGGCCACGACAGGGAAGCAGCGGCTACACCTTC. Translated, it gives CASRPRQGSSGYTF.

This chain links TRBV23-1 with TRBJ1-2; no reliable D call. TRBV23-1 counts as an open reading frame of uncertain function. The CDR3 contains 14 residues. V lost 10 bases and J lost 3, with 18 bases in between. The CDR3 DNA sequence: TGCGCCACAGGCGGTGGAGGGAACTACTATGGCTACACCTTC. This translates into CATGGGGNYYGYTF.

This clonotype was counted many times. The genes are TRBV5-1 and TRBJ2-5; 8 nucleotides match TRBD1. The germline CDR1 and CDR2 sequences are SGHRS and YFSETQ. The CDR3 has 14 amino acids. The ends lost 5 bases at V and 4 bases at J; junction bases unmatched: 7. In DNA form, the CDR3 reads TGCGCCAGCAGATATTCGACAGGGGCAGAGACCCAGTACTTC. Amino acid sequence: CASRYSTGAETQYF.

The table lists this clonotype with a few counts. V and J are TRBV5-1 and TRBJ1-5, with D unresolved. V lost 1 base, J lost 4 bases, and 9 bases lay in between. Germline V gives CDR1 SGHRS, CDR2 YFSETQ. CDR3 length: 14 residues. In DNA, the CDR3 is TGCGCCAGCAGCTTGTATAGTGGGAATCAGCCCCAGCATTTT. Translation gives CASSLYSGNQPQHF.

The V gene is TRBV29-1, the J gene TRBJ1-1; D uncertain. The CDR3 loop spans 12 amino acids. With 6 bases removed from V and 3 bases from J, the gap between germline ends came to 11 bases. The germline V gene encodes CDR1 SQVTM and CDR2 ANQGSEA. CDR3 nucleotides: TGCAGCGTGGCGCCTTGGGACACTGAAGCTTTCTTT. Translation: CSVAPWDTEAFF.

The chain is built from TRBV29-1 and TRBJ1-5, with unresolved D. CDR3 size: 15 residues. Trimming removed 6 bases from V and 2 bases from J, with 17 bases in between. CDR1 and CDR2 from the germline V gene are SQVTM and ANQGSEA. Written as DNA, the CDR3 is TGCAGCGTCGTGCAGGCGAGAAGAGGCAATCAGCCCCAGCATTTT. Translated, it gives CSVVQARRGNQPQHF.

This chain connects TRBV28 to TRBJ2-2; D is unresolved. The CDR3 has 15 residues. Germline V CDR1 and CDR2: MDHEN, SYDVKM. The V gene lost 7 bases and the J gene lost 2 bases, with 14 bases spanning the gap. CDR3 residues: CASMALGSNTGELFF. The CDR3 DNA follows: TGTGCCAGCATGGCGCTAGGTTCAAACACCGGGGAGCTGTTTTTT. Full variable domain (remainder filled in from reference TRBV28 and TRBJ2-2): DVKVTQSSRYLVKRTGEKVFLECVQDMDHENMFWYRQDPGLGLRLIYFSYDVKMKEKGDIPEGYSVSREKKERFSLILESASTNQTSMYLCASMALGSNTGELFFGEGSRLTVL.

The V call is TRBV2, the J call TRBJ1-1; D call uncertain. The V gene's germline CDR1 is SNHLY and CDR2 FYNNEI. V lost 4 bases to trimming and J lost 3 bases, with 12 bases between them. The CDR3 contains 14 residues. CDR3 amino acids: CASSGGPGDTEAFF. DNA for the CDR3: TGTGCCAGCAGTGGGGGTCCTGGGGACACTGAAGCTTTCTTT. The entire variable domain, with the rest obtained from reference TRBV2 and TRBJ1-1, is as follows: EPEVTQTPSHQVTQMGQEVILRCVPISNHLYFYWYRQILGQKVEFLVSFYNNEISEKSEIFDDQFSVERPDGSNFTLKIRSTKLEDSAMYFCASSGGPGDTEAFFGQGTRLTVV.

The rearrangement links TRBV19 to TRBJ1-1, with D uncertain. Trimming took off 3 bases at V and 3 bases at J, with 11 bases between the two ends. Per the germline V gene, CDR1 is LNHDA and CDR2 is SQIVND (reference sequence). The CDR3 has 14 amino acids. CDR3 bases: TGTGCCAGTAGTATGTGGGTAGCGGACACTGAAGCTTTCTTT. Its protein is CASSMWVADTEAFF.

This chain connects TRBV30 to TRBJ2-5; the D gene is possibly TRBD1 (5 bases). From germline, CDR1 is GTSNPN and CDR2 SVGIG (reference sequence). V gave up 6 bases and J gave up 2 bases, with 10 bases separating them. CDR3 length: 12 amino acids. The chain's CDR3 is CACTRQQETQYF. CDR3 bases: TGTGCCTGCACCCGACAGCAAGAGACCCAGTACTTC. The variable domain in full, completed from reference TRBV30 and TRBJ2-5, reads SQTIHQWPATLVQPVGSPLSLECTVEGTSNPNLYWYRQAAGRGLQLLFYSVGIGQISSEVPQNLSASRPQDRQFILSSKKLLLSDSGFYLCACTRQQETQYFGPGTRLLVL.

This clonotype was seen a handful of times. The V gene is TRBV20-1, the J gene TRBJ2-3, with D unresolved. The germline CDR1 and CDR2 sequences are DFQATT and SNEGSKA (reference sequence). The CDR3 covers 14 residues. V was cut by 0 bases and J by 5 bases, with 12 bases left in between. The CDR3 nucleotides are TGCAGTGCTAGAGATCTCGGTGTTGGAGATACGCAGTATTTT. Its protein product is CSARDLGVGDTQYF.

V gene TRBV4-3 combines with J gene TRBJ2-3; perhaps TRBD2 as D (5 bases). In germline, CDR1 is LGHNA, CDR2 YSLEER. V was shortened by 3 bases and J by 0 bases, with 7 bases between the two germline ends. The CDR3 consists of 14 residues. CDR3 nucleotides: TGCGCCAGCAGCCACGAGCGGAGCACAGATACGCAGTATTTT. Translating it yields CASSHERSTDTQYF.

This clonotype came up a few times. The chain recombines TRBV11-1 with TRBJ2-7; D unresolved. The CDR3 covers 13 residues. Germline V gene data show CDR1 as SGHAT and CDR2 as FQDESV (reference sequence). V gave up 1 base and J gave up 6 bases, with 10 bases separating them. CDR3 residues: CASSLESVGEQYV. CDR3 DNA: TGTGCCAGCAGCTTAGAGTCGGTAGGCGAGCAGTACGTC.

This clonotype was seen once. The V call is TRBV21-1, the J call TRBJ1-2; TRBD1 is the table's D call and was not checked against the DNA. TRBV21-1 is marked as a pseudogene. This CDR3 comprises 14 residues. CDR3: CARATQGSNYGYTF. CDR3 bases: TGTGCCAGGGCCACCCAGGGGTCTAACTATGGCTACACCTTC.

This CDR3 reads CASSLERGGLIQYF. The CDR3 DNA follows: TGTGCCAGCAGCTTAGAGCGGGGAGGTCTCATTCAGTACTTC. The V and J genes are TRBV11-2 and TRBJ2-4, with TRBD2 as a possible D gene (6 bases). This CDR3 contains 14 residues. Germline lookup yields CDR1 SGHAT and CDR2 FQNNGV. V was clipped by 0 bases and J by 9 bases, with 12 bases between them.

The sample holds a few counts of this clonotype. This CDR3 is CAISEERGYQETQYF. The CDR3 DNA is TGTGCCATCAGCGAGGAGCGGGGGTATCAAGAGACCCAGTACTTC. The chain has TRBV10-3 and TRBJ2-5, with 8 nucleotides matching TRBD2. CDR1 and CDR2 (germline): ENHRY, SYGVKD. The CDR3 has 15 residues. J gave up 2 bases and V 6 bases, and 8 bases lay outside the gene matches.